This is a list of T cell receptor beta chains from one sample in a study of PD-L1 blockade in urothelial cancer. Method: immunoSEQ multiplex PCR; TCRdb's copy keeps in-frame clones and lacks some. The sample has roughly 50,000 clones; around 75% are singletons. The source material was PBMCs, sampled around atezolizumab (anti-PD-L1) treatment. The receptor set was obtained from a man aged 70-80 years with urothelial cancer. Each CDR3 is given with its conserved first and last residue. The D gene is left open where the match is weak. The size field is filled for only some rows; it gives once, few, many or a size class.

V	size	J	D	DNA	CDR3
TRBV9	NA	TRBJ2-5	NA	TGTGCCAGCAGCCCCCGCCAGGGTGGGCCGGGCGAGACCCAGTACTTC	CASSPRQGGPGETQYF
TRBV6-5	many	TRBJ1-6	NA	TGTGCCATCTCACAGGGTGGTAATTCACCCCTCCACTTT	CAISQGGNSPLHF
TRBV15	few	TRBJ1-1	TRBD1	TGTGCCACCAGCAGAGATCGGTCCCAGGGGGCTCCAGCTTTCTTT	CATSRDRSQGAPAFF
TRBV18	NA	TRBJ1-1	NA	TGTGCCAGCTCACCGCTTCAGGGGAATGAAGCTTTCTTT	CASSPLQGNEAFF
TRBV7-2	few	TRBJ2-2	TRBD1	TGTGCCAGCAGCCTTCTACCGTCCGGGACAGGGATCACCGGGGAGCTGTTTTTT	CASSLLPSGTGITGELFF
TRBV9	NA	TRBJ1-4	NA	TGTGCCAGCAGCGTACAGGGGCGAGGTGGTGAAAAACTGTTTTTT	CASSVQGRGGEKLFF
TRBV7-2	NA	TRBJ2-5	TRBD2	TGTGCCAGCAGGAACTTAGCGGGGTGGGGGGAGACCCAGTACTTC	CASRNLAGWGETQYF
TRBV11-2	NA	TRBJ1-1	NA	TGTGCCAGCAGCTCGAGGGGGTGGGGTGTGGGGACTGAAGCTTTCTTT	CASSSRGWGVGTEAFF
TRBV7-8	once	TRBJ2-5	NA	TGTGCCAGCAGTATTCAAGAGACCCAGTACTTC	CASSIQETQYF
TRBV21-1	NA	TRBJ1-2	NA	TGTGCCAGCACCTACAATTCAGAGGGTAGATACGGCTACACCTTC	CASTYNSEGRYGYTF
TRBV5-1	NA	TRBJ1-4	TRBD1	TGCGCCAGCAGCTTGTTCGGGACAGGGGTTAATGAAAAACTGTTTTTT	CASSLFGTGVNEKLFF
TRBV6-6	NA	TRBJ2-7	TRBD2	TGTGCCAGCATTAGGGCTAGCGGGAGTTCGGAGCAGTACTTC	CASIRASGSSEQYF
TRBV7-2	NA	TRBJ2-3	NA	TGTGCCAGCAGCCTAAGTCTCCAGGGCATAGATACGCAGTATTTT	CASSLSLQGIDTQYF
TRBV7-2	NA	TRBJ2-2	TRBD2	TGTGCCAGCAGCTTAGGGACTAGCGGCTACACCGGGGAGCTGTTTTTT	CASSLGTSGYTGELFF
TRBV5-1	NA	TRBJ1-3	NA	TGCGCCAGCAGCCCCAGAACCTCTGGAAACACCATATATTTT	CASSPRTSGNTIYF
TRBV10-3	NA	TRBJ1-2	NA	TGTGCCATCAGTGAGATGAACCGACCGGAGGGCTACACCTTC	CAISEMNRPEGYTF
TRBV4-3	NA	TRBJ2-1	NA	TGCGCCAGCAGCCCTGGACTACCTCCTTCGAATGAGCAGTTCTTC	CASSPGLPPSNEQFF
TRBV4-3	few	TRBJ2-3	TRBD1	TGCGCCAGCAGCCAAGGGCCGGGACAGGTTAGCACAGATACGCAGTATTTT	CASSQGPGQVSTDTQYF
TRBV7-2	few	TRBJ1-5	TRBD1	TGTGCCAGCAGCCCCGACAGGGGACAGCCCCAGCATTTT	CASSPDRGQPQHF
TRBV5-5	many	TRBJ1-5	TRBD1	TGTGCCAGCAGCTCAGACAGGGGACCCAATCAGCCCCAGCATTTT	CASSSDRGPNQPQHF
TRBV9	few	TRBJ1-4	NA	TGTGCCAGCAGCGTCATGACCGGGAAGGGTGAAAAACTGTTTTTT	CASSVMTGKGEKLFF
TRBV10-3	NA	TRBJ1-1	NA	TGTGCCATCCGTCAACAGGGAACAGCTGAAGCTTTCTTT	CAIRQQGTAEAFF
TRBV5-4	NA	TRBJ1-1	TRBD1	TGTGCCAGCAGACTAGACAGGGTTCTCGTGAACACTGAAGCTTTCTTT	CASRLDRVLVNTEAFF
TRBV2	few	TRBJ1-5	TRBD1	TGTGCCAGCAGGGACAGGGGGGGCAATCAGCCCCAGCATTTT	CASRDRGGNQPQHF
TRBV4-2	NA	TRBJ1-1	NA	TGTGCCAGCAGCCCAAGGCCCTCGTCCGGGCGGGGGAACACTGAAGCTTTCTTT	CASSPRPSSGRGNTEAFF
TRBV7-2	NA	TRBJ2-1	TRBD1	TGTGCCAGCAGCCTTGACAGGGGGACCTACAATGAGCAGTTCTTC	CASSLDRGTYNEQFF
TRBV7-2	NA	TRBJ2-5	TRBD2	TGTGCCAGCAGCTTACCTCCGGGAGGGGTGCGCGAGACCCAGTACTTC	CASSLPPGGVRETQYF
TRBV30	NA	TRBJ2-7	NA	TGTGCAGGGGCCTCAAGTGAGTACGAGCAGTACTTC	CAGASSEYEQYF
TRBV6-5	NA	TRBJ2-5	NA	TGTGCCAGCAGTTCTCGGACGGGAGAAGAGACCCAGTACTTC	CASSSRTGEETQYF
TRBV7-2	many	TRBJ2-5	NA	TGTGCCAGCAGCTTCTCGATAGCGGAGCAAGAGACCCAGTACTTC	CASSFSIAEQETQYF
TRBV11-2	NA	TRBJ1-2	NA	TGTGCCAGCAGCCCAGGGGTGGGTTCCGGGCTGAGTGGCTACACCTTC	CASSPGVGSGLSGYTF
TRBV2	NA	TRBJ1-5	NA	TGTGCCAGCAGTGAAACGACAGCGAACAATCAGCCCCAGCATTTT	CASSETTANNQPQHF
TRBV11-2	NA	TRBJ2-4	TRBD1	TGTGCCAGCAGCTTGGACAGGGGAAAACACATTCAGTACTTC	CASSLDRGKHIQYF
TRBV7-9	NA	TRBJ2-1	TRBD2	TGTGCCAGCAGCATAGCGGGAGGGCCTCACAATGAGCAGTTCTTC	CASSIAGGPHNEQFF
TRBV6-6	medium-sized	TRBJ1-1	TRBD1	TGTGCCAGCAGTTACACGGGACAGGAAGCTTTCTTT	CASSYTGQEAFF
TRBV18	NA	TRBJ1-1	TRBD1	TGTGCCAGCTCACCGGACAGGGGGACCACTGAAGCTTTCTTT	CASSPDRGTTEAFF
TRBV11-2	NA	TRBJ1-6	TRBD1	TGTGCCAGCAGCTCTACAGGGGGCGACTCACCCCTCCACTTT	CASSSTGGDSPLHF
TRBV5-1	once	TRBJ1-4	TRBD1	TGCGCCAGCAGCTTGGCGGGACAGGTGAATGAAAAACTGTTTTTT	CASSLAGQVNEKLFF
TRBV20-1	few	TRBJ2-5	NA	TGCAGTGCTTTTACTCAAGAGACCCAGTACTTC	CSAFTQETQYF
TRBV30	NA	TRBJ1-4	NA	TGTGCCTGGAGCAACAGGGCTAATGAAAAACTGTTTTTT	CAWSNRANEKLFF
TRBV7-2	NA	TRBJ2-1	TRBD2	TGTGCCAGCAGCCCTTCGGCTAGCGGGACCTACAATGAGCAGTTCTTC	CASSPSASGTYNEQFF
TRBV5-1	NA	TRBJ1-6	NA	TGCGCCAGCAGCTTGGCTGGTATACAGGGCTGGGGTTCACCCCTCCACTTT	CASSLAGIQGWGSPLHF
TRBV4-1	NA	TRBJ2-3	NA	TGCGCCAGCAGCGACGCCCCGGGATTAGGTGGAGATACGCAGTATTTT	CASSDAPGLGGDTQYF
TRBV2	few	TRBJ1-1	NA	TGTGCCAGCACCCCGGGGAGAAACACTGAAGCTTTCTTT	CASTPGRNTEAFF
TRBV7-2	NA	TRBJ2-3	TRBD2	TGTGCCAGCAGCTTAGCTGGGGGAGGGCGGGGTACGCAGTATTTT	CASSLAGGGRGTQYF
TRBV5-8	NA	TRBJ2-3	NA	TGTGCCAGCAGCTTGGGACAGACCAGCACAGATACGCAGTATTTT	CASSLGQTSTDTQYF
TRBV5-1	NA	TRBJ2-5	TRBD2	TGCGCCAGCAGCCCTCTTAATGGGGCGGGAGGAGGAGAGACCCAGTACTTC	CASSPLNGAGGGETQYF
TRBV4-2	NA	TRBJ1-1	TRBD1	TGTGCCAGCAGCCCACTGACAGGGGGCATAACTGAAGCTTTCTTT	CASSPLTGGITEAFF
TRBV5-4	NA	TRBJ1-2	TRBD1	TGTGCCAGCAGCCTGGACAGGGCGATTGGCTACACCTTC	CASSLDRAIGYTF
TRBV7-9	NA	TRBJ1-4	TRBD1	TGTGCCAGCAGCTTAATCCTGACAGGGAATGGAGAAAAACTGTTTTTT	CASSLILTGNGEKLFF
TRBV7-8	few	TRBJ1-5	TRBD1	TGTGCCAGCACACTGGGGACAGGCCGCAATCAGCCCCAGCATTTT	CASTLGTGRNQPQHF
TRBV9	NA	TRBJ2-3	TRBD2	TGTGCCAGCAGCTCCCCGGGAGGGCCCCCCACAGATACGCAGTATTTT	CASSSPGGPPTDTQYF
TRBV19	few	TRBJ2-7	NA	TGTGCCAGTAGAATAAGACAGGAGGTTGGGTACGAGCAGTACTTC	CASRIRQEVGYEQYF
TRBV27	many	TRBJ1-5	TRBD1	TGTGCCAGCAGGAACAGGGGTGGGAGCAATCAGCCCCAGCATTTT	CASRNRGGSNQPQHF
TRBV2	few	TRBJ1-1	NA	TGTGCCAGCAGTACAACACCGAACACTGAAGCTTTCTTT	CASSTTPNTEAFF
TRBV15	NA	TRBJ1-1	NA	TGTGCCACCAGCAGAGATTGGTACAGCGGAGCTTTCTTT	CATSRDWYSGAFF
TRBV19	NA	TRBJ2-3	TRBD2	TGTGCCAGTAGTACCGGGACTAGCGGACTGACGCAGTATTTT	CASSTGTSGLTQYF
TRBV5-1	NA	TRBJ1-2	TRBD1	TGCGCCAGCAGTCCGACAGGGGTGACTGGCTACACCTTC	CASSPTGVTGYTF
TRBV27	NA	TRBJ2-7	NA	TGTGCCAGCAGTTTATCGGACAGCAGCGAGCAGTACTTC	CASSLSDSSEQYF
TRBV5-6	few	TRBJ2-7	NA	TGTGCCAGCAGCTTTTGGACTTTTCTGGGTTTGGAGCAGTACTTC	CASSFWTFLGLEQYF